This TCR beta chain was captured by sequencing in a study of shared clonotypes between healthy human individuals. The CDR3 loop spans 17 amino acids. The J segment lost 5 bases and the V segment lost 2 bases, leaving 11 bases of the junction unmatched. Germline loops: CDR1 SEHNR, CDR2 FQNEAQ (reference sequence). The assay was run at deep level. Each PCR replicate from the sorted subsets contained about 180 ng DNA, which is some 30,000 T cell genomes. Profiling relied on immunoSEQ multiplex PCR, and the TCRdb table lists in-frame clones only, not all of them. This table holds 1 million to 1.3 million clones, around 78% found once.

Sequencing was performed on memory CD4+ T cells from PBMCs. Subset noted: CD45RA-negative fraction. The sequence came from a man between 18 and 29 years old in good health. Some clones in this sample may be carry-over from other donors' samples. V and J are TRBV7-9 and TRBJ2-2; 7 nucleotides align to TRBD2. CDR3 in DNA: TGTGCCAGCAGCTTATTAAAGACTAGCAGAGGGACCGGGGAGCTGTTTTTT. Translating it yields CASSLLKTSRGTGELFF.